The 15 T cell receptor beta chains below were found in one sample sequenced in a study of beta chain features in type 1 diabetes. Overall study findings and caveats: Shorter TCRB CDR3s, moderately but significantly so, were found in Type 1 diabetes patients in all four CD4+ subsets.

The isolated RNA, all of it, was reverse transcribed, so expressed TCRB transcripts were what got sequenced. Produced via immunoSEQ multiplex PCR; TCRdb's table is partial and in-frame only. The repertoire holds 640,000 or so clones, with under 15% as singletons. Their target antigens are unknown. The sequencing sample was made of naive CD4+ T cells from blood. All receptors come from a man aged 18 to 30 with type 1 diabetes.

This clone has only a few counts. The chain has TRBV7-3 and TRBJ2-1; 13 positions agree with TRBD2. J lost 12 bases, V lost 1 base, and 6 bases had no gene match. Germline loops: CDR1 SGHTA, CDR2 FQGTGA. CDR3 length equals 15 residues. This chain's CDR3 is CASSLSTSGGDRQFF. In DNA form, the CDR3 reads TGTGCCAGCAGCTTAAGCACTAGCGGGGGGGACAGGCAGTTCTTC.

The chain combines TRBV4-1 with TRBJ2-1; D is perhaps TRBD2 (5 bases). In germline, CDR1 is MGHRA, CDR2 YSYEKL. This CDR3 contains 15 residues. V dropped 0 bases and J dropped 7 bases, with 13 bases sitting between them. CDR3 nucleotide sequence: TGCGCCAGCAGCCAAGAGGAGGCTTTTCCTAATGAGCAGTTCTTC. This gives the protein CASSQEEAFPNEQFF.

This clone was detected only a few times. The V call is TRBV18, the J call TRBJ2-1; 10 nucleotides match TRBD1. This CDR3 has 16 residues. Germline assignment: CDR1 KGHSH and CDR2 LQKENI. Unmatched junction bases numbered 7, after V lost 4 bases and J lost 4 bases. Here the CDR3 DNA reads TGTGCCAGCTCACACGGACAGGGGGACTATTACAATGAGCAGTTCTTC. It codes for CASSHGQGDYYNEQFF.

This clone was counted only a few times. This chain links TRBV29-1 with TRBJ1-1; the D is unclear. CDR1 and CDR2 (germline): SQVTM, ANQGSEA. The CDR3 is 11 residues long. Trimming left V 6 bases short and J 11 bases short, with 16 bases between. The CDR3 is CSVAGPNGAFF. CDR3 bases: TGCAGCGTCGCTGGACCTAACGGCGCTTTCTTT.

This clone was observed a handful of times. The chain links TRBV19 to TRBJ1-1, with D tentatively TRBD1 (6 bases). The CDR3 spans 14 residues. V lost 6 bases and J 1 base, leaving 12 bases between the germline ends. Per germline, CDR1 LNHDA and CDR2 SQIVND (reference sequence). The CDR3 is CASSPEDRNTEAFF. The CDR3 nucleotides are TGTGCCAGTAGCCCAGAGGACAGGAACACTGAAGCTTTCTTT.

The rearrangement joins TRBV28 to TRBJ2-5, with no clear D. Deletions cut 2 bases from V and 4 bases from J, with 8 bases between. The CDR3 has 13 amino acids. The V gene's germline CDR1 is MDHEN and CDR2 SYDVKM. The CDR3 bases are TGTGCCAGCAGTTTACCCCGGCGAGAGACCCAGTACTTC. Amino acids: CASSLPRRETQYF.

This clone has more than one count but fewer than ten. The rearrangement links TRBV30 to TRBJ2-5; TRBD1 might be the D (5 bases). Trimming stripped 1 base from V and 5 bases from J, with 11 bases between. This CDR3 has 13 residues. The germline gives CDR1 GTSNPN, CDR2 SVGIG (reference sequence). CDR3: CAWSGGSEETQYF. The CDR3 DNA is TGTGCCTGGAGTGGGGGCTCAGAGGAGACCCAGTACTTC.

The chain is built from TRBV7-2 and TRBJ1-1; 10 bases line up with TRBD1. Germline V gives CDR1 SGHTA, CDR2 FQGNSA. The CDR3 sequence is 15 residues long. Trimming removed 5 bases from V and 3 bases from J; junction bases left unmatched: 6. CDR3: CASSGTGTGDTEAFF. CDR3 nucleotides: TGTGCCAGCAGCGGTACCGGGACAGGGGACACTGAAGCTTTCTTT.

This clone was seen only a few times. V gene TRBV29-1 combines with J gene TRBJ1-2, with 9 positions matching TRBD1. In germline, CDR1 is SQVTM, CDR2 ANQGSEA. V shed 4 bases, J shed 7 bases, and the junction held 7 bases outside the gene matches. The CDR3 is made up of 13 amino acids. CDR3 in DNA: TGCAGCGTTGGGGACAGGGTGACTGCTGGCTACACCTTC. Translation gives CSVGDRVTAGYTF.

This clone showed up just a few times. The V and J genes are TRBV5-5 and TRBJ1-5; tentatively, D is TRBD1 (6 bases). The CDR3 spans 15 residues. V was trimmed by 4 bases and J by 0 bases, leaving 11 bases between them. CDR1 is SGHKS and CDR2 is YYEKEE in the germline V gene (reference sequence). As DNA, the CDR3 is TGTGCCAGCAGCGTGTGGACAGATAGCAATCAGCCCCAGCATTTT. Translating gives CASSVWTDSNQPQHF.

This sequence joins TRBV7-9 and TRBJ1-6; D is uncertain. Trimming removed 1 base from V and 5 bases from J, with 6 bases in between. The CDR3 is made up of 14 amino acids. The germline CDR1 and CDR2 sequences are SEHNR and FQNEAQ (reference sequence). CDR3 in amino acids: CASSLEQNNSPLHF. The CDR3, as DNA: TGTGCCAGCAGCTTAGAACAGAATAATTCACCCCTCCACTTT.

This clone was seen a few times. J is TRBJ2-5 and V is TRBV20-1; unclear D gene. Germline loops: CDR1 DFQATT, CDR2 SNEGSKA (reference sequence). This CDR3 is 11 amino acids long. CDR3 nucleotides: TGCAGCCCGTCCCCCGGAGAGACCCAGTACTTC. This encodes CSPSPGETQYF.

This chain links TRBV30 with TRBJ1-1, with D unclear. Looked up from germline, CDR1 is GTSNPN and CDR2 is SVGIG (reference sequence). Trimming took off 5 bases at V and 5 bases at J, with 9 bases between the two ends. CDR3 length: 11 residues. CDR3 region: CAWGLETEAFF. The DNA for the CDR3 is TGTGCCTGGGGATTAGAGACTGAAGCTTTCTTT.

This chain connects TRBV2 to TRBJ1-2; no reliable D call. The V end lost 0 bases, the J end lost 4 bases, and 9 bases lay between the germline ends. Germline V gene sequence: CDR1 SNHLY, CDR2 FYNNEI. CDR3 length: 14 amino acids. In nucleotides, the CDR3 is TGTGCCAGCAGTGAAGCGAGCCGGTTCTATGGCTACACCTTC. It yields the protein CASSEASRFYGYTF.

This sequence joins TRBV10-3 and TRBJ1-2; maybe TRBD1 (5 bases). Germline assignment: CDR1 ENHRY and CDR2 SYGVKD. The CDR3 totals 12 residues. The CDR3 loop is CGSGTFDYGYTF. Written as DNA, the CDR3 is TGTGGAAGCGGGACCTTCGACTATGGCTACACCTTC.